A selection of T cell receptor beta chains follows, all from one sample in a study of T-cell reconstitution after alpha-beta-depleted transplantation in children. TCRdb re-derived calls from the PCR reads in MiXCR, one entry per CDR3 protein. Of 60,000 or so distinct CDR3 sequences in the sample, 35% to 55% were seen once. The sequenced sample was PBMCs, mostly from graft donor cells, obtained 360 days after TCRalphabeta/CD19-depleted stem cell transplant. The source is a male patient younger than 18 who had a stem cell transplant for acute lymphoblastic leukemia, so the T cells may come from the graft donor. The CDR3 runs from the conserved cysteine through the conserved F or W. D genes are given only for firm matches. Clone size appears in some rows only: once, few, many, or a class for an expanded clone.

D gene | clone size | V gene | CDR3 protein
- | - | TRBV7-8 | CASSRSFQETQYF
- | - | TRBV5-1 | CASSAGIANTGELFF
- | few | TRBV24-1 | CATSERGGQPQHF
TRBD2 | few | TRBV7-3 | CASSLSGGSGDTQYF
- | - | TRBV7-9 | CASSARGHPTGTDTQYF
- | few | TRBV6-2/TRBV6-3 | CASSPLRGATDTQYF
TRBD2 | - | TRBV7-7 | CASSPRREGGETQYF
TRBD1 | few | TRBV7-8 | CASSWPGQGDNEQFF
TRBD2 | few | TRBV20-1 | CSARDPTSAHSYEQYF
TRBD2 | - | TRBV7-2 | CASSLELAGGTSEQYF
- | - | TRBV12-3/TRBV12-4 | CASSPVSSGNTIYF
TRBD1 | few | TRBV6-1 | CASSSTGASTGELFF
TRBD2 | - | TRBV6-1 | CASSGGPRTRVTGELFF
- | few | TRBV10-2 | CASSDRGYTDTQYF
- | few | TRBV9 | CASSVSGGNEKLFF
- | few | TRBV12-3/TRBV12-4 | CASSPRWRFYEQYF
- | many | TRBV3-1 | CASSQARRTYEQYF
- | - | TRBV5-1 | CASSLDGPTNEKLFF
- | - | TRBV29-1 | CSVREVTDTQYF
- | few | TRBV20-1 | CSARDLVPPSYEQYF
- | - | TRBV7-9 | CASSSRGNEQFF
- | - | TRBV6-5 | CASSYSRGEQYF
- | few | TRBV28 | CASSLASGLRAGELFF
TRBD2 | - | TRBV7-8 | CASSLGGRANEQFF
TRBD2 | few | TRBV11-2 | CASTPGGGRGTDTQYF
- | - | TRBV12-3/TRBV12-4 | CASSLNPQGYNYGYTF
- | few | TRBV6-6 | CASAGWGNSPLHF
- | - | TRBV3-1 | CASSQVGGLINSPLHF
TRBD2 | - | TRBV28 | CATLRTSGNTGELFF
- | - | TRBV3-1 | CASSQEAGTATYEQYF
- | - | TRBV2 | CASSELGDLRNEQFF
- | - | TRBV6-5 | CASSYTNLRDRQETQYF
- | - | TRBV15 | CATSRDTGSYEQYF
TRBD2 | - | TRBV9 | CASSYLAGPMNEQFF
TRBD2 | - | TRBV12-3/TRBV12-4 | CASRPRAGAFYEQYF
- | - | TRBV11-3 | CASSLDGGGYEQYF
TRBD1 | - | TRBV6-1 | CASRATPGTAMGYTF
TRBD1 | - | TRBV12-3/TRBV12-4 | CASSLTGGENNEQFF
- | - | TRBV24-1 | CATSDPTAEGSGANVLTF
TRBD1 | - | TRBV20-1 | CSASPRRSGGTQYF
TRBD2 | - | TRBV7-2 | CASSPGTSGRTGELFF
- | many | TRBV20-1 | CSAIPLRGSYNEQFF
TRBD1 | few | TRBV28 | CASSDPRGSNEKLFF
- | few | TRBV21-1 | CASITLARQGRRTGELFF
- | - | TRBV12-3/TRBV12-4 | CASTPGPRNEQFF
- | once | TRBV5-4 | CASSRLDTQYF
- | - | TRBV12-3/TRBV12-4 | CASSRPGYEQFF
- | - | TRBV9 | CASSEEGRSYNEQFF
- | few | TRBV4-1 | CASSLDRGYNEKLFF
- | - | TRBV4-3 | CASSQETSGIAFF
- | once | TRBV28 | CASSLIPYGPYEQYF
- | - | TRBV5-1 | CASSLEGNPLQDEQFF
TRBD1 | - | TRBV7-9 | CASSLGWDSREKLFF
TRBD2 | once | TRBV7-6 | CASSLVLAGDGELFF